This T cell receptor beta chain was obtained from a study of blood T cell repertoires in COVID-19. Background on the study: COVID-19 samples collected from the United States, Italy and Spain covered acute and convalescent phases. T cells, B-cell-depleted T cells, or PBMCs supplied cDNA or gDNA.

The CDR3 sequence is 15 residues long. The junction had 9 bases not matched to a gene; V was cut back by 1 base and J by 9 bases. Germline-derived CDR1 and CDR2 are SEHNR and FQNEAQ (reference sequence). Authors' methods: Amplifying reference gene primers gave estimates of nucleated cell counts. Here immunoSEQ multiplex PCR was the method, and the copy in TCRdb shows in-frame clones only, minus some. V and J calls and clone size follow that table, whereas D and trimming were derived from the DNA. Of about 98,000 clones in the sample, nearly 90% were seen once. This chain connects TRBV7-9 to TRBJ1-2; 9 bases line up with TRBD1. The receptor was derived from a man between 65 and 85 years old with acute or convalescent COVID-19. The material sequenced was peripheral blood. The CDR3 loop reads CASSLGTGDASCYTF. The CDR3 DNA reads TGTGCCAGCAGCTTAGGGACAGGGGACGCGTCTTGCTACACCTTC.